A single sample gave rise to the 22 T cell receptor beta chains below, sequenced in a study of Tregs in tolerant kidney transplant recipients. Some clones are missing from TCRdb's copy, which holds only in-frame ones; the method was immunoSEQ multiplex PCR. Seen here are tens of thousands of clones, over 85% observed once, and the top ten hold 1.5% to 2%. Related graft donors supplied nonmyeloablative bone marrow transplants, and mixed chimerism was transient. Sequencing used CD4+ T cells from blood (PBMCs), obtained 12 months after the transplant. The receptor set was obtained from a human patient who received a combined kidney and bone marrow transplant. The graft donor may have contributed some T cells.

The rearrangement links TRBV4-2 to TRBJ2-7, with 9 nucleotides matching TRBD1. The germline V gene has CDR1 LGHNA and CDR2 YNFKEQ. Trimming at V came to 1 base and at J to 3 bases, leaving 7 bases not matched to a gene. This CDR3 is built from 16 residues. The DNA for the CDR3 is TGTGCCAGCAGCCAAGCCTCGGGACAGGGCGGCTACGAGCAGTACTTC. Its protein is CASSQASGQGGYEQYF.

This chain uses TRBV28 with TRBJ2-3; D gene uncertain. V was trimmed by 2 bases and J by 0 bases, leaving 9 bases between them. From germline, CDR1 is MDHEN and CDR2 SYDVKM. This CDR3 region has 15 residues. CDR3 protein: CASSLRGFSTDTQYF. DNA for the CDR3: TGTGCCAGCAGTTTACGCGGTTTTAGCACAGATACGCAGTATTTT.

The chain uses TRBV9 and TRBJ2-5, with TRBD1 as a possible D gene (6 bases). The germline gives CDR1 SGDLS, CDR2 YYNGEE. Trimming removed 1 base from V and 5 bases from J, with 18 bases in between. CDR3 length: 16 amino acids. In DNA form, the CDR3 reads TGTGCCAGCAGCGTAAGACAGGAGTCGATTTTGGAGACCCAGTACTTC. Amino acid sequence: CASSVRQESILETQYF.

The chain uses TRBV4-1 and TRBJ1-4; the match to TRBD1 covers 8 bases. Germline V gene sequence: CDR1 MGHRA, CDR2 YSYEKL. The V and J ends lost 2 bases and 6 bases, in that order; junction bases with no gene match: 11. The CDR3 is 17 residues long. In DNA form, the CDR3 reads TGCGCCAGCAGCCAACGGGACAGGAGAATTGGGGATGAAAAACTGTTTTTT. Translation: CASSQRDRRIGDEKLFF.

The chain uses TRBV6-5 and TRBJ2-1, with a possible D match to TRBD1 (5 bases). CDR1 is MNHEY, CDR2 SVGAGI, per germline. Trimming removed 5 bases from V and 8 bases from J, with 13 bases in between. The CDR3 extends over 13 amino acids. The CDR3 loop reads CASSIPWGDEQFF. The CDR3 region has the DNA TGTGCCAGCAGTATCCCCTGGGGCGATGAGCAGTTCTTC.

The chain carries TRBV5-4 and TRBJ2-3; D may be TRBD1 (6 bases). CDR3 size: 15 residues. Looked up from germline, CDR1 is SGHNT and CDR2 is YYREEE (reference sequence). Trimming removed 3 bases at V and 2 bases at J, with 13 bases between. The chain's CDR3 is CASSSPTGTTDTQYF. DNA of the CDR3: TGTGCCAGCAGCTCGCCTACAGGGACCACAGATACGCAGTATTTT.

The chain employs TRBV9 and TRBJ2-7, with 11 nucleotides matching TRBD2. This CDR3 is 15 amino acids long. CDR1 and CDR2 from the germline V gene are SGDLS and YYNGEE. The V segment lost 3 bases and the J segment 2 bases; nucleotides outside the gene matches: 4. CDR3 protein: CASSEGLAAPYEQYF. CDR3 nucleotide sequence: TGTGCCAGCAGCGAGGGACTAGCGGCCCCCTACGAGCAGTACTTC. The whole variable domain, filled in from reference TRBV9 and TRBJ2-7, reads DSGVTQTPKHLITATGQRVTLRCSPRSGDLSVYWYQQSLDQGLQFLIQYYNGEERAKGNILERFSAQQFPDLHSELNLSSLELGDSALYFCASSEGLAAPYEQYFGPGTRLTVT.

Written as DNA, the CDR3 is TGCGCCAGCAGCTTGGGCGGGGGGACACCTCGCACAGATACGCAGTATTTT. As protein: CASSLGGGTPRTDTQYF. V and J are TRBV5-1 and TRBJ2-3, with TRBD2 matching 8 bases. V was clipped by 0 bases and J by 1 base; unmatched bases: 7. Germline V gene lookup returns CDR1 SGHRS and CDR2 YFSETQ. This CDR3 contains 17 residues.

The genes are TRBV5-1 and TRBJ2-2, with 10 bases aligning to TRBD2. The CDR3 sequence is 17 residues long. Germline V lookup: CDR1 SGHRS, CDR2 YFSETQ. V shed 1 base and J 6 bases; nucleotides not matched to a gene: 9. CDR3 sequence: CASSLKSPTSGSGELFF. CDR3 in DNA: TGCGCCAGCAGCTTGAAAAGTCCGACTAGCGGGTCCGGGGAGCTGTTTTTT.

The chain couples TRBV7-9 to TRBJ1-2; D gene unclear. This CDR3 spans 14 amino acids. Germline CDR1 is SEHNR and CDR2 is FQNEAQ (reference sequence). V was trimmed by 5 bases and J by 0 bases, leaving 10 bases between them. CDR3 loop: CASSDTTANYGYTF. The CDR3 DNA follows: TGTGCCAGCAGCGACACAACCGCTAACTATGGCTACACCTTC.

The V and J genes are TRBV7-9 and TRBJ2-6; D is uncertain. CDR1 and CDR2 (germline): SEHNR, FQNEAQ (reference sequence). CDR3 length: 15 amino acids. Trimming removed 0 bases from V and 0 bases from J, with 3 bases in between. The CDR3 sequence: CASSLAGSGANVLTF. The CDR3 DNA reads TGTGCCAGCAGCTTAGCCGGCTCTGGGGCCAACGTCCTGACTTTC.

The J gene is TRBJ2-3, the V gene TRBV5-6; 11 positions match TRBD2. V lost 3 bases, J lost 2 bases, and 8 bases stayed unmatched. This CDR3 comprises 17 residues. Germline CDR1 SGHDT, CDR2 YYEEEE. CDR3 amino acids: CASSSLELAGDTDTQYF. In DNA, the CDR3 is TGTGCCAGCAGCTCCCTAGAACTAGCGGGGGACACAGATACGCAGTATTTT.

This chain links TRBV2 with TRBJ2-1; 7 nucleotides align to TRBD2. CDR3 length: 13 amino acids. The J segment lost 6 bases and the V segment lost 8 bases, leaving 7 bases of the junction unmatched. Germline values: CDR1 SNHLY, CDR2 FYNNEI. The CDR3 nucleotides read TGTGCCAGCGACGTTCTAGCGGCCAATGAGCAGTTCTTC. The encoded protein is CASDVLAANEQFF.

CDR3 region: CASSMNRGRVFF. CDR3 DNA: TGTGCCAGTAGTATGAACAGGGGGCGGGTTTTCTTT. The chain links TRBV19 to TRBJ1-1; 9 positions match TRBD1. Germline V gives CDR1 LNHDA, CDR2 SQIVND (reference sequence). There are 12 residues in the CDR3. V trimming: 3 bases; J trimming: 13 bases; junction bases outside the gene matches: 6.

This chain joins TRBV19 and TRBJ2-7, with TRBD2 as a possible D gene (5 bases). Germline V CDR1 and CDR2: LNHDA, SQIVND (reference sequence). The CDR3 spans 14 residues. Between the trimmed V and J ends, which lost 3 bases and 1 base, there was a span of 10 bases. CDR3 sequence reads: CASSISTRSYEQYF. The CDR3 DNA reads TGTGCCAGTAGTATCTCCACTAGATCCTACGAGCAGTACTTC.

V gene TRBV29-1 combines with J gene TRBJ1-2; TRBD1 might be the D (6 bases). The CDR3 has 12 residues. The V end was cut by 4 bases, the J end by 4 bases, with 10 bases between. Germline V gene sequence: CDR1 SQVTM, CDR2 ANQGSEA. The CDR3 DNA sequence: TGCAGCGTTGCCCGGGACACCTATGGCTACACCTTC. Encoded protein: CSVARDTYGYTF.

The rearrangement uses TRBV7-2 and TRBJ2-1; D is undetermined. The germline gives CDR1 SGHTA, CDR2 FQGNSA. Trimming removed 4 bases at V and 0 bases at J, with 13 bases between. CDR3 size: 16 residues. CDR3 in DNA: TGTGCCAGCAGCTCAAGAGGCGCCAACTCCTACAATGAGCAGTTCTTC. Translating gives CASSSRGANSYNEQFF.

This sequence joins TRBV2 and TRBJ2-5; 9 bases are shared with TRBD2. Matching the DNA end better, TRBJ2-7 makes the J call doubtful. The CDR3 extends over 13 amino acids. The V gene's germline CDR1 is SNHLY and CDR2 FYNNEI. The CDR3 sequence is CASSVLAGYEQYF. The CDR3 DNA sequence: TGTGCCAGCAGTGTCCTAGCGGGGTACGAGCAGTACTTC.

The chain combines TRBV6-1 with TRBJ1-2; TRBD1 agrees at 7 bases. Germline loops: CDR1 MNHNS, CDR2 SASEGT. The CDR3 is made up of 12 amino acids. The V gene end was trimmed by 4 bases and the J gene end by 5 bases; junction bases not matched to a gene: 1. The CDR3 DNA reads TGTGCCAGCAGTGTGGGACAGTATGGCTACACCTTC. Translated, it gives CASSVGQYGYTF.

The chain carries TRBV5-1 and TRBJ2-7, with D possibly being TRBD2 (5 bases). CDR1 SGHRS and CDR2 YFSETQ come from the germline V gene. Trimming took 5 bases from V and 2 from J, leaving 11 bases between them. CDR3 length: 13 residues. DNA of the CDR3: TGCGCCAGCAGTCCGACCGGGACCTACGAGCAGTACTTC. Translating gives CASSPTGTYEQYF. The whole variable domain, remainder taken from reference TRBV5-1 and TRBJ2-7, is KAGVTQTPRYLIKTRGQQVTLSCSPISGHRSVSWYQQTPGQGLQFLFEYFSETQRNKGNFPGRFSGRQFSNSRSEMNVSTLELGDSALYLCASSPTGTYEQYFGPGTRLTVT.

The chain has TRBV5-1 and TRBJ2-1; 13 bases are a match to TRBD2. This CDR3 has 16 amino acids. Germline CDR1 is SGHRS and CDR2 is YFSETQ. With 1 base clipped from V and 8 bases from J, the junction kept 6 bases outside the gene matches. Here the CDR3 DNA reads TGCGCCAGCAGCTTGATGACTAGCGGGGGGTGGGATGAGCAGTTCTTC. Protein: CASSLMTSGGWDEQFF. The variable domain in full, completed from reference TRBV5-1 and TRBJ2-1, reads KAGVTQTPRYLIKTRGQQVTLSCSPISGHRSVSWYQQTPGQGLQFLFEYFSETQRNKGNFPGRFSGRQFSNSRSEMNVSTLELGDSALYLCASSLMTSGGWDEQFFGPGTRLTVL.

CDR3 residues: CASATSFPEYYGYTF. The CDR3 coding sequence is TGTGCTAGTGCCACCAGTTTTCCAGAATACTATGGCTACACCTTC. V is TRBV12-5 and J is TRBJ1-2; D is ambiguous. V gave up 7 bases and J gave up 3 bases, with 18 bases separating them. CDR3 length equals 15 residues. The V gene's germline CDR1 is LGHNT and CDR2 FRNRAP.